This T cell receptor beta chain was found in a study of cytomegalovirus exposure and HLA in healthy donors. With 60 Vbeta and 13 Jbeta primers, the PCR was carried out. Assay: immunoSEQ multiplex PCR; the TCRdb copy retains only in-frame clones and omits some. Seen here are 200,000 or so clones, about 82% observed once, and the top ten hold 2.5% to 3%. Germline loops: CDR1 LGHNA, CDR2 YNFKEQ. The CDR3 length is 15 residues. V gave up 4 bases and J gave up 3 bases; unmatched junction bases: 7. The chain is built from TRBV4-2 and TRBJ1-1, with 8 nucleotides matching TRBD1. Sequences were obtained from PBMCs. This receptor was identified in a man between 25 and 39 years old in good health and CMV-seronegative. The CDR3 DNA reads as TGTGCCAGCAGCCGGGATCAGGGGGCGGACACTGAAGCTTTCTTT. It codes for CASSRDQGADTEAFF.